This T cell receptor beta chain was found in a study of neurological immune-mediated disorders. Study-wide results and limits: Falling below healthy controls, multiple sclerosis showed the least TCR clonal expansion, while HTLV-1-associated myelopathy showed the most. Private repertoires in all groups were suggested by the absence of shared CDR3 amino acid sequences among expanded clones across subjects.

The CDR3 has 15 residues. Germline lookup yields CDR1 SGHRS and CDR2 YFSETQ. J was trimmed by 4 bases and V by 3 bases; bases with no gene match: 1. The team produced cDNA through 5'RACE using 10-nucleotide random UMIs. TCRdb passed the 5' RACE reads through MiXCR, listing each CDR3 protein once. The sample consists of 20,000 or so distinct CDR3 sequences, around 15% of them appearing once. This clonotype appeared many times. The antigen is undetermined. The chain recombines TRBV5-1 with TRBJ2-1; TRBD2 agrees at 13 bases. The specimen was PBMCs. The sequence came from a woman in her forties with HTLV-1-associated myelopathy (HAM/TSP). The CDR3, as DNA: TGCGCCAGCAGCTCGACTAGCGGGGGGTACAATGAGCAGTTCTTC. Amino acid sequence: CASSSTSGGYNEQFF.